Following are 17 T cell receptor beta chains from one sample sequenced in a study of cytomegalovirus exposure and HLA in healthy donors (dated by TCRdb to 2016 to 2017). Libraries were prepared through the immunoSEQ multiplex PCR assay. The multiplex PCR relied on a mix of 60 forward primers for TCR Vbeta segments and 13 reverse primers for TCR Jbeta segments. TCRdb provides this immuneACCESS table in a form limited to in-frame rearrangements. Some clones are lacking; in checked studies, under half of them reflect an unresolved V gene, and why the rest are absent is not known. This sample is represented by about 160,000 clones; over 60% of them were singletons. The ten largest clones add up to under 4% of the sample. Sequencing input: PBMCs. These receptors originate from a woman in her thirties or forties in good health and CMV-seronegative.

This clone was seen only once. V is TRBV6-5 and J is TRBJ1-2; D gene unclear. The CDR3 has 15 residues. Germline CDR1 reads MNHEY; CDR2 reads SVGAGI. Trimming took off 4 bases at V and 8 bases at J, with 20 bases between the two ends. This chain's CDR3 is CASSFVADFRSGYTF. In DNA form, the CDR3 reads TGTGCCAGCAGTTTCGTAGCGGACTTCAGGTCGGGCTACACCTTC.

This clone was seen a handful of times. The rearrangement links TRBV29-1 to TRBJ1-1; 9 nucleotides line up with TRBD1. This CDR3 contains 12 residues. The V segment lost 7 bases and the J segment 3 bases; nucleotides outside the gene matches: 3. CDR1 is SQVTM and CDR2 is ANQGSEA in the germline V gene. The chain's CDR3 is CSARDRDTEAFF. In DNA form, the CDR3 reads TGCAGCGCACGGGACAGGGACACTGAAGCTTTCTTT.

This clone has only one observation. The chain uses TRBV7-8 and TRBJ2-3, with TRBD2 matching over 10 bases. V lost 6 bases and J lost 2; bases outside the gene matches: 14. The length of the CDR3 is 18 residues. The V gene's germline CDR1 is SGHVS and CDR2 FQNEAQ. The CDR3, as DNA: TGTGCCAGCAGGCCTAGCGGGGGCTCCCCCGGACTCACAGATACGCAGTATTTT. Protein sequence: CASRPSGGSPGLTDTQYF.

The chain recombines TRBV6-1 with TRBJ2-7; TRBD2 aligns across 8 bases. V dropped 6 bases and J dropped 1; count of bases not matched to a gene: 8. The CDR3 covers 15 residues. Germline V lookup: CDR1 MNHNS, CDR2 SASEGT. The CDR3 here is CASSERAGVSYEQYF. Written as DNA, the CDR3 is TGTGCCAGCAGCGAAAGAGCGGGGGTGTCCTACGAGCAGTACTTC.

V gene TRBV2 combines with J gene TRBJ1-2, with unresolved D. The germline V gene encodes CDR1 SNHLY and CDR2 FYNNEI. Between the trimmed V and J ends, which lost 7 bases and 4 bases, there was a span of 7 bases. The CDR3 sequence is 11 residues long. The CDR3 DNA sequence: TGTGCCAGCAATAGAGGCTATGGCTACACCTTC. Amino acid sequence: CASNRGYGYTF.

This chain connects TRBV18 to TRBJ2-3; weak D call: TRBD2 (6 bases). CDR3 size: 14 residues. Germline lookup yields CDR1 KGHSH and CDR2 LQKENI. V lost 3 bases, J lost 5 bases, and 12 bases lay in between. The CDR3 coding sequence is TGTGCCAGCTCACCGGGACTCCGCGGAGATACGCAGTATTTT. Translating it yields CASSPGLRGDTQYF.

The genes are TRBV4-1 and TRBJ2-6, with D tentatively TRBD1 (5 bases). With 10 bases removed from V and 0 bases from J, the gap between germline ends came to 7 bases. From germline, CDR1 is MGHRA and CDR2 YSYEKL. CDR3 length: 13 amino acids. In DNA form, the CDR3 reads TGCGCCACCCAGGGCTCTGGGGCCAACGTCCTGACTTTC. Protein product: CATQGSGANVLTF.

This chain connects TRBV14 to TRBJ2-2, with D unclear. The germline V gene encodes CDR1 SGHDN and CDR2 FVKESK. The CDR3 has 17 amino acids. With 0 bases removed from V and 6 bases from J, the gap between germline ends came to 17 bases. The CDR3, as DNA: TGTGCCAGCAGCCAAGATGACTGGCCCAGTCTTTCCGGGGAGCTGTTTTTT. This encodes CASSQDDWPSLSGELFF.

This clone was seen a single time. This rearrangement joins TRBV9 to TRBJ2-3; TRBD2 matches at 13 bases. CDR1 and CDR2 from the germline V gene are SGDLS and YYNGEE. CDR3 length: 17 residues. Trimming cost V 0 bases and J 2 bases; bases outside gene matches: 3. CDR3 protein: CASSVVTSGGATDTQYF. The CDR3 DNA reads TGTGCCAGCAGCGTAGTTACTAGCGGGGGGGCCACAGATACGCAGTATTTT.

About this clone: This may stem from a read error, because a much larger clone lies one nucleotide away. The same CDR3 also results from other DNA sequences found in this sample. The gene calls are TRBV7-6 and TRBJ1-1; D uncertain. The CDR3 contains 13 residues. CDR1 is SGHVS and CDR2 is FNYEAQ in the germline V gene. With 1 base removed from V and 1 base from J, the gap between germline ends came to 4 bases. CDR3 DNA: TGTGCCAGCAGCTTAGGACAGAACACTGAAGCTTTCTTT. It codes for CASSLGQNTEAFF. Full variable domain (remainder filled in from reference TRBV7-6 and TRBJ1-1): GAGVSQSPRYKVTKRGQDVALRCDPISGHVSLYWYRQALGQGPEFLTYFNYEAQQDKSGLPNDRFSAERPEGSISTLTIQRTEQRDSAMYRCASSLGQNTEAFFGQGTRLTVV.

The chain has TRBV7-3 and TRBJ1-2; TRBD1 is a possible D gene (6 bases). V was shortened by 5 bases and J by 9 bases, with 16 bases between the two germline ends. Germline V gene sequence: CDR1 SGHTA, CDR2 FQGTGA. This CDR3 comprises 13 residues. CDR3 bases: TGTGCCAGCAGCGCTGGACAGTTTATGCGCTACACCTTC. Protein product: CASSAGQFMRYTF.

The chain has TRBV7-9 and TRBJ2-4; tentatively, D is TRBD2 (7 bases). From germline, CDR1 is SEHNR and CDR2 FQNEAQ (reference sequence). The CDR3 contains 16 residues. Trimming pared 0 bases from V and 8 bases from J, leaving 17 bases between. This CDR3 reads CASSLARGGNRDIQYF. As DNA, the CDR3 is TGTGCCAGCAGCTTAGCAAGGGGGGGCAATAGGGACATTCAGTACTTC.

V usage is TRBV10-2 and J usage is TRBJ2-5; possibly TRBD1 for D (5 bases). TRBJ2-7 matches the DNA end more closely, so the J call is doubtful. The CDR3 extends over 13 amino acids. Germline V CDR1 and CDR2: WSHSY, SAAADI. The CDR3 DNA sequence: TGCGCCAGCAGAGGGGCCCGCACCTACGAGCAGTACTTC. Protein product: CASRGARTYEQYF.

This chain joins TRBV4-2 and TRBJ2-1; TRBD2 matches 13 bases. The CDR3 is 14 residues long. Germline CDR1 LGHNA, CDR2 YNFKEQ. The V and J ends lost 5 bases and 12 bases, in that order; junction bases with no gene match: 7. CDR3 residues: CASSDGLAGVRQFF. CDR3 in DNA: TGTGCCAGCAGCGACGGACTAGCGGGGGTGCGGCAGTTCTTC.

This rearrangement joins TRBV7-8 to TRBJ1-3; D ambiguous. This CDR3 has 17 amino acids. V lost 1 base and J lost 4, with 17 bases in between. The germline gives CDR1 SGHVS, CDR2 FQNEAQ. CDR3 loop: CASSLERTGVKGNTIYF. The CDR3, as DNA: TGTGCCAGCAGCTTAGAACGGACCGGGGTTAAGGGAAACACCATATATTTT.

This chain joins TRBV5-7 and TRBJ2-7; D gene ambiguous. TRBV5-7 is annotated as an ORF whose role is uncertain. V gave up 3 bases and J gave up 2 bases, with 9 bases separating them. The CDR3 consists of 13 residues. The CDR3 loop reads CASSSNGAYEQYF. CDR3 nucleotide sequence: TGTGCCAGCAGCTCCAACGGAGCCTACGAGCAGTACTTC.

CDR3 sequence reads: CASSQDGIRGGGATDTQYF. Written as DNA, the CDR3 is TGTGCCAGCAGCCAAGATGGTATAAGGGGCGGGGGGGCGACAGATACGCAGTATTTT. The chain combines TRBV4-2 with TRBJ2-3; 9 nucleotides agree with TRBD2. With V trimmed by 0 bases and J by 3 bases, 13 bases remained unmatched. The CDR3 runs 19 residues. CDR1 and CDR2 (germline): LGHNA, YNFKEQ.